This T cell receptor beta chain was sequenced in a study of CD8+ T cells in alopecia areata. As for the study in general: The protocol delivered tofacitinib for 6 to 18 months, then withdrew it for 6 months.

This clone was detected only a few times. Germline assignment: CDR1 SQVTM and CDR2 ANQGSEA. V was clipped by 7 bases and J by 4 bases; unmatched bases: 5. CDR3 length equals 12 residues. As to treatment: oral pan-JAK inhibitor, 5-10 mg twice daily. RNA extraction was followed by reverse transcription into cDNA, which acted as the sequencing template. Method: immunoSEQ multiplex PCR; TCRdb's copy keeps in-frame clones and lacks some. This sample has tens of thousands of clones, with around 30% found just once. The chain joins TRBV29-1 to TRBJ2-7; TRBD1 matches at 9 bases. The receptor's source is a human donor with alopecia areata. This sample comprised CD8+ T cells sorted from blood, obtained at week 4, from a patient treated with tofacitinib. This CDR3 reads CSGRDRAYEQYF. The CDR3 coding sequence is TGCAGCGGCCGGGACAGGGCGTACGAGCAGTACTTC.